This T cell receptor beta chain was captured by sequencing in a study of blood T cell repertoires in COVID-19 (dated by TCRdb to the early 2020s). A note on the overall study: Samples covering the acute and convalescent phases of COVID-19 were provided by collaborators in the United States, Italy and Spain. The material from the prospective study consisted of cDNA or gDNA derived from T cells, B-cell-depleted T cells, or PBMCs. The dataset comprised deeply sampled blood TCRbeta repertoires from subjects exposed to, actively infected with, or recovered from COVID-19. A freely available public database, intended as a resource for researchers studying the immune response to SARS-CoV-2, is where the repertoires were released. The samples were drawn from two sources: the first 160 participants of the ongoing ImmuneRACE study, and approximately 1,300 subjects contributed by 6 global collaborators. A de-identified subject ID, COVID-19 status, age in years and sex were almost always included in the sample metadata. Where HLA class I and class II types were available, the types were taken from metadata supplied by the sample provider, not from assay-based typing.

Collaborating institutions collected whole blood in K2EDTA tubes following their own protocols. Collaborator samples were shipped for TCRbeta analysis as frozen whole blood, isolated PBMCs, or DNA extracted from either sample type. TCRbeta CDR3 regions were amplified from genomic DNA using the immunoSEQ Assay, a bias-controlled multiplex PCR. The original methods were these. The number of nucleated cells in each sample was estimated by amplification of reference gene primers within the assay. To quantify the absolute abundance of each unique TCRbeta CDR3 rearrangement, sequence reads were collapsed and filtered. For each sample, productive Simpson clonality was calculated as the square root of Simpson's diversity index across productive rearrangements. Entries here come from immuneACCESS through TCRdb and include only in-frame sequences with V and J called. Some clones fail to appear in such tables; in the studies checked, an unresolved V gene covers under half of the shortfall, and the cause of the remainder is unknown. D and trimming were read from the DNA, whereas the V and J calls and clone size are those reported in that table. This sample comprises 130,000 to 150,000 clones, approximately 90% of them detected only once. The top ten clones comprise about 1.6% of the sample.

This clone was seen more than once but under ten times. The target of this receptor is not known. Base-call qualities are not available, and no considerably larger clone is one nucleotide away. Broader findings and caveats from the paper: Clinical and demographic metadata were provided uncurated, with the amount varying by source and participant.

Its CDR3 holds 15 amino acids, cysteine through phenylalanine. This entry keeps only the CDR3 DNA: 45 bases, framed from base 1. Trimming at the junction amounts to 0 bases on V and 0 bases on J, and the germline ends lie 6 bases apart. Reading the germline V gene gives CDR1 MNHEY and CDR2 SVGAGI. The chain is assembled from TRBV6-5 and TRBJ1-3; the D gene is possibly TRBD1, with 5 bases matching. Source material: peripheral blood. This TCR derives from a human donor in a cohort sampled during active COVID-19. The CDR3 region has the sequence CASSYSTDSGNTIYF. The DNA sequence is as follows: TGTGCCAGCAGTTACTCGACAGACTCTGGAAACACCATATATTTT.